The next 22 T cell receptor beta chains were all read from a single sample in a study of blood T cell repertoires in COVID-19. Measured with immunoSEQ multiplex PCR; TCRdb has only the in-frame clones, and not every one. The data show approximately 230,000 clones, with more than 75% seen just once and under 2% held by the top ten. The sequencing sample was made of PBMCs or T cells enriched from blood (not recorded which). The receptor set was obtained from a man aged 35-49 years who had recovered from COVID-19.

The chain employs TRBV18 and TRBJ1-1; the match to TRBD1 covers 8 bases. Looked up from germline, CDR1 is KGHSH and CDR2 is LQKENI. This CDR3 is built from 14 residues. V shed 3 bases and J 6 bases; nucleotides not matched to a gene: 6. The CDR3 sequence is CASSPTGVGAEAFF. CDR3 DNA: TGTGCCAGCTCACCGACAGGGGTGGGCGCTGAAGCTTTCTTT. The variable domain in full, with the rest retrieved from reference TRBV18 and TRBJ1-1, is NAGVMQNPRHLVRRRGQEARLRCSPMKGHSHVYWYRQLPEEGLKFMVYLQKENIIDESGMPKERFSAEFPKEGPSILRIQQVVRGDSAAYFCASSPTGVGAEAFFGQGTRLTVV.

The rearrangement joins TRBV29-1 to TRBJ1-3; D remains unclear. CDR1 and CDR2 (germline): SQVTM, ANQGSEA. V gave up 4 bases and J gave up 4 bases, with 5 bases separating them. This CDR3 is built from 11 residues. CDR3: CSVGEGNTIYF. DNA for the CDR3: TGCAGCGTTGGTGAGGGAAACACCATATATTTT.

This clone was seen more than once but under ten times. The V gene is TRBV18, the J gene TRBJ2-6; no clear D gene. Between the trimmed V and J ends, which lost 3 bases and 0 bases, there was a span of 15 bases. The CDR3 is 18 amino acids. Looked up from germline, CDR1 is KGHSH and CDR2 is LQKENI. The CDR3 nucleotides are TGTGCCAGCTCACCTAATTTCGGAGCCCACTCTGGGGCCAACGTCCTGACTTTC. Translation: CASSPNFGAHSGANVLTF.

The chain's CDR3 is CASRKRDSSSATNEKLFF. In DNA, the CDR3 is TGTGCCAGCAGAAAAAGGGACAGTTCATCGGCGACTAATGAAAAACTGTTTTTT. The chain links TRBV27 to TRBJ1-4; TRBD1 aligns across 7 bases. This CDR3 has 18 residues. CDR1 and CDR2 (germline): MNHEY, SMNVEV (reference sequence). Germline trimming cut 6 bases from V and 2 bases from J; bases unmatched to any gene: 15.

The V call is TRBV7-9, the J call TRBJ1-3; TRBD1 aligns across 7 bases. The germline CDR1 and CDR2 sequences are SEHNR and FQNEAQ (reference sequence). This CDR3 is 17 amino acids long. With V trimmed by 1 base and J by 2 bases, 8 bases remained unmatched. The chain's CDR3 is CASSLDRDSATGNTIYF. The CDR3 bases are TGTGCCAGCAGCTTAGATCGGGACAGTGCAACTGGAAACACCATATATTTT.

This clone was detected many times. The V and J genes are TRBV6-5 and TRBJ1-5; D gene ambiguous. This CDR3 region has 10 residues. The germline V gene encodes CDR1 MNHEY and CDR2 SVGAGI. V was trimmed by 6 bases and J by 5 bases, leaving 2 bases between them. As DNA, the CDR3 is TGTGCCAGCAGCTATCAGCCCCAGCATTTT. As protein: CASSYQPQHF.

This chain links TRBV28 with TRBJ2-3; D uncertain. The V gene lost 7 bases and the J gene lost 4 bases, with 6 bases spanning the gap. The CDR3 sequence is 11 residues long. Germline values: CDR1 MDHEN, CDR2 SYDVKM. The CDR3 protein is CASTTADTQYF. The CDR3 DNA reads as TGTGCCAGCACGACTGCAGATACGCAGTATTTT.

This clone occurred many times. The rearrangement links TRBV6-5 to TRBJ1-1; TRBD1 agrees at 7 bases. The CDR3 has 14 amino acids. The ends lost 7 bases at V and 2 bases at J; junction bases unmatched: 7. Germline CDR1 and CDR2: MNHEY and SVGAGI. CDR3 residues: CASKAGTANTEAFF. The CDR3, as DNA: TGTGCCAGCAAGGCCGGGACAGCTAACACTGAAGCTTTCTTT.

This chain joins TRBV19 and TRBJ1-6; TRBD1 aligns across 8 bases. This CDR3 spans 17 amino acids. Germline values: CDR1 LNHDA, CDR2 SQIVND (reference sequence). The ends lost 5 bases at V and 4 bases at J; junction bases unmatched: 10. CDR3 residues: CASSPTGTGAYNSPLHF. CDR3 nucleotides: TGTGCCAGTAGTCCCACCGGGACAGGAGCTTATAATTCACCCCTCCACTTT.

V gene TRBV3-1 (or the pseudogene TRBV3-2) combines with J gene TRBJ2-7; TRBD1 matches 7 bases. The ends lost 4 bases at V and 0 bases at J; junction bases unmatched: 12. Per germline, CDR1 LGHDT and CDR2 YNNKEL (reference sequence). This CDR3 has 17 residues. CDR3 amino acids: CASSRNVNRGSSYEQYF. As DNA, the CDR3 is TGTGCCAGCAGCCGAAATGTAAACAGGGGCAGCTCCTACGAGCAGTACTTC.

The chain carries TRBV5-1 and TRBJ2-1, with TRBD2 matching over 8 bases. This CDR3 spans 16 amino acids. V trimming: 4 bases; J trimming: 2 bases; junction bases outside the gene matches: 8. Germline lookup yields CDR1 SGHRS and CDR2 YFSETQ. The CDR3 sequence: CASSPGGGDPYNEQFF. The CDR3 nucleotides read TGCGCCAGCAGCCCGGGGGGGGGCGACCCCTACAATGAGCAGTTCTTC. The full variable domain, completed using reference TRBV5-1 and TRBJ2-1, is KAGVTQTPRYLIKTRGQQVTLSCSPISGHRSVSWYQQTPGQGLQFLFEYFSETQRNKGNFPGRFSGRQFSNSRSEMNVSTLELGDSALYLCASSPGGGDPYNEQFFGPGTRLTVL.

This chain connects TRBV4-3 to TRBJ1-2; 8 nucleotides agree with TRBD1. The CDR3 has 17 amino acids. Per the germline V gene, CDR1 is LGHNA and CDR2 is YSLEER. Trimming removed 3 bases from V and 4 bases from J; junction bases left unmatched: 13. CDR3 nucleotides: TGCGCCAGCAGCCAGGAGGGACAGGTCAAACATCTCTATGGCTACACCTTC. Its translation: CASSQEGQVKHLYGYTF.

V and J are TRBV7-3 and TRBJ2-1, with 11 bases identical to TRBD2. V shed 3 bases, J shed 9 bases, and the junction held 4 bases outside the gene matches. CDR3 size: 14 residues. Germline values: CDR1 SGHTA, CDR2 FQGTGA. The CDR3 sequence: CASSFSGGAPEQFF. CDR3 bases: TGTGCCAGCAGCTTTAGCGGGGGGGCTCCTGAGCAGTTCTTC.

CDR3 region: CASTKGQGGPNEQFF. CDR3 in DNA: TGTGCCAGCACCAAGGGACAGGGGGGCCCCAATGAGCAGTTCTTC. The gene calls are TRBV5-4 and TRBJ2-1; 11 bases agree with TRBD1. Germline CDR1 and CDR2: SGHNT and YYREEE (reference sequence). Trimming at V came to 6 bases and at J to 6 bases, leaving 8 bases not matched to a gene. This CDR3 comprises 15 residues.

The chain carries TRBV14 and TRBJ1-1, with TRBD1 matching 7 bases. CDR3 length equals 13 residues. Germline V gene data show CDR1 as SGHDN and CDR2 as FVKESK. V shed 5 bases and J 3 bases; nucleotides not matched to a gene: 3. CDR3 protein: CASSSTGYTEAFF. The CDR3 bases are TGTGCCAGCAGCTCGACAGGGTACACTGAAGCTTTCTTT. The whole variable domain, remainder taken from reference TRBV14 and TRBJ1-1, is EAGVTQFPSHSVIEKGQTVTLRCDPISGHDNLYWYRRVMGKEIKFLLHFVKESKQDESGMPNNRFLAERTGGTYSTLKVQPAELEDSGVYFCASSSTGYTEAFFGQGTRLTVV.

This clone was detected only once. The chain combines TRBV6-5 with TRBJ1-3; unclear D gene. The CDR3 is 13 amino acids. V lost 0 bases and J lost 5, with 5 bases in between. The germline V gene encodes CDR1 MNHEY and CDR2 SVGAGI. The CDR3 DNA sequence: TGTGCCAGCAGTTACTCTGACAGAAACACCATATATTTT. Protein product: CASSYSDRNTIYF.

The chain combines TRBV18 with TRBJ2-5; 7 bases fit TRBD2. Looked up from germline, CDR1 is KGHSH and CDR2 is LQKENI. Losses at the gene ends were 1 base for V and 5 bases for J; bases not matched to a gene: 7. The CDR3 is 15 amino acids. CDR3 DNA sequence: TGTGCCAGCTCACCACTGCGCGGGAGCTGGGAGACCCAGTACTTC. The encoded protein is CASSPLRGSWETQYF.

This chain joins TRBV6-5 and TRBJ1-6, with D perhaps TRBD1 (6 bases). The V gene lost 5 bases and the J gene lost 10 bases, with 18 bases spanning the gap. CDR3 size: 15 residues. Germline V CDR1 and CDR2: MNHEY, SVGAGI. The CDR3 spells CASSPYRRGESPLHF. Here the CDR3 DNA reads TGTGCCAGCAGTCCGTACCGCAGGGGCGAATCACCCCTCCACTTT.

CDR3 DNA: TGTGCCAGCAGGCAGGGGTGGGATCAGCCCCAGCATTTT. Amino acids: CASRQGWDQPQHF. V usage is TRBV27 and J usage is TRBJ1-5, with a possible D match to TRBD1 (6 bases). Germline V gene data show CDR1 as MNHEY and CDR2 as SMNVEV (reference sequence). V lost 6 bases and J 5 bases, leaving 11 bases between the germline ends. CDR3 length: 13 amino acids.

The V and J genes are TRBV15 and TRBJ1-5; no definite D call. V lost 4 bases and J 4 bases, leaving 17 bases between the germline ends. Germline-derived CDR1 and CDR2 are LNHNV and YYDKDF (reference sequence). The CDR3 has 16 residues. The CDR3 DNA reads TGTGCCACCAGCACATCATTACCAGTCGGGAATCAGCCCCAGCATTTT. Translating it yields CATSTSLPVGNQPQHF.

This clone is a singleton in its sample. This chain links TRBV7-3 with TRBJ2-1, with 9 bases aligning to TRBD2. Germline CDR1 SGHTA, CDR2 FQGTGA. J was trimmed by 4 bases and V by 2 bases; bases with no gene match: 6. The CDR3 is made up of 16 amino acids. The CDR3, as DNA: TGTGCCAGCAGCTTAGCGGGGGGGATTTCGTACAATGAGCAGTTCTTC. Its protein product is CASSLAGGISYNEQFF.

The rearrangement joins TRBV2 to TRBJ2-5; weak D call: TRBD1 (5 bases). The germline V gene has CDR1 SNHLY and CDR2 FYNNEI. This CDR3 spans 12 amino acids. The V and J ends lost 4 bases and 9 bases respectively, with 12 bases between them. This chain's CDR3 is CASSGTSRAQYF. The CDR3 region has the DNA TGTGCCAGCAGTGGGACATCACGGGCCCAGTACTTC. Based on the CDR3 plus reference TRBV2 and TRBJ2-5, the full variable domain is EPEVTQTPSHQVTQMGQEVILRCVPISNHLYFYWYRQILGQKVEFLVSFYNNEISEKSEIFDDQFSVERPDGSNFTLKIRSTKLEDSAMYFCASSGTSRAQYFGPGTRLLVL.